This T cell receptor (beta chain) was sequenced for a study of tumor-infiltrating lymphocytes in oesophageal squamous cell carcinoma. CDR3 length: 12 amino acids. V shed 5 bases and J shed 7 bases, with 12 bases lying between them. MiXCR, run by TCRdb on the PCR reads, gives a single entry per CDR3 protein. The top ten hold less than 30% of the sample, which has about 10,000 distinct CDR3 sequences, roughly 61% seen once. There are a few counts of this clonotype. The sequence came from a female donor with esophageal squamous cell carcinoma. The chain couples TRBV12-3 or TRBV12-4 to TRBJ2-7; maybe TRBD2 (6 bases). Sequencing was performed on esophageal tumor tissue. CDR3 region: CASSPLGGEQYF. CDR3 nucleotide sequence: TGTGCCAGCAGTCCCCTGGGGGGAGAGCAGTACTTC.